Sequencing of this TCR beta chain was carried out in a study of blood T cell repertoires in COVID-19. Study details: COVID-19 samples collected from the United States, Italy and Spain covered acute and convalescent phases. T cells, B-cell-depleted T cells, or PBMCs supplied cDNA or gDNA.

Authors' analysis steps: Amplification with reference gene primers provided the estimates of nucleated cell counts. Sequenced by immunoSEQ multiplex PCR; TCRdb stores in-frame clones only, minus some. The V and J calls and the clone size are those of that table, but D and trimming were determined from the DNA. The data contain roughly 200,000 clones, roughly 80% of them singletons. In germline, CDR1 is SGHRS, CDR2 YFSETQ. There are 16 residues in the CDR3. V shed 4 bases and J 5 bases; nucleotides not matched to a gene: 11. The clonotype originates from a human donor in a cohort sampled during active COVID-19. The rearrangement uses TRBV5-1 and TRBJ2-3; the match to TRBD2 covers 9 bases. Material for sequencing was peripheral blood. CDR3: CASSRQGSGGLDTQYF. The CDR3 DNA is TGCGCCAGCAGCCGCCAGGGTAGCGGGGGTTTAGATACGCAGTATTTT.